A selection of T cell receptor beta chains follows, all from one sample in a study of T cells in localized non-small cell lung cancer. Generated by immunoSEQ multiplex PCR, the TCRdb table keeps only in-frame clones and is missing some. Among 2,100 or so clones listed, around 39% were seen once. The source material was lung tumor tissue, sampled before any cancer treatment. These receptors all stem from a male donor older than 55 with stage II squamous cell lung carcinoma. The CDR3 runs from the conserved cysteine through the conserved F or W. A D gene is named only where the DNA matches it firmly. Clone size, where shown, is once, few, many, or a class for clones that have expanded.

>NA|TRBJ1-2|TRBV6-8|NA
TGTGCCAGCAGTAGGACAGAGGCCTATGGCTACACCTTC
CASSRTEAYGYTF
>TRBD2|TRBJ2-1|TRBV5-1|NA
TGCGCCAGCAGCAAGACTAGCGGTTACAATGAGCAGTTCTTC
CASSKTSGYNEQFF
>NA|TRBJ2-7|TRBV6-8|few
TGTGCCAGCACCTACCGGGGATGGGGCGCCGAGCAGTACTTC
CASTYRGWGAEQYF
>TRBD2|TRBJ2-5|TRBV11-3|few
TGTGCCAGCAGCTTTAGCGGGATTCAAGAGACCCAGTACTTC
CASSFSGIQETQYF
>TRBD2|TRBJ2-3|TRBV12-5|NA
TGTGCTAGTGGTTTGGACCCCAGGCCCCCGGGACTAGCGGGACTTACTAGCACAGATACGCAGTATTTT
CASGLDPRPPGLAGLTSTDTQYF
>NA|TRBJ2-3|TRBV19|once
TGTGCCAGTAGTATGGGGCTAGCGACAGATACGCAGTATTTT
CASSMGLATDTQYF
>NA|TRBJ2-1|TRBV30|few
TGTGCCTGGTTCGGACAAGGGGGAGGGTGGTTCTTC
CAWFGQGGGWFF
>NA|TRBJ2-2|TRBV11-3|NA
TGTGCCAGCAGCTCCGGGACCCAGCCCGGGGAGCTGTTTTTT
CASSSGTQPGELFF
>TRBD1|TRBJ2-5|TRBV29-1|few
TGCAGCGTTTCACTGGGACAGGGGGGAGAGACCCAGTACTTC
CSVSLGQGGETQYF
>NA|TRBJ1-1|TRBV6-8|few
TGTGCCAGCGGGGGAGGTTCCACTGAAGCTTTCTTT
CASGGGSTEAFF
>NA|TRBJ2-1|TRBV11-3|few
TGTGCCAGCAGCCCCTTCGTAAGGGGCGCAGATGAGCAGTTCTTC
CASSPFVRGADEQFF